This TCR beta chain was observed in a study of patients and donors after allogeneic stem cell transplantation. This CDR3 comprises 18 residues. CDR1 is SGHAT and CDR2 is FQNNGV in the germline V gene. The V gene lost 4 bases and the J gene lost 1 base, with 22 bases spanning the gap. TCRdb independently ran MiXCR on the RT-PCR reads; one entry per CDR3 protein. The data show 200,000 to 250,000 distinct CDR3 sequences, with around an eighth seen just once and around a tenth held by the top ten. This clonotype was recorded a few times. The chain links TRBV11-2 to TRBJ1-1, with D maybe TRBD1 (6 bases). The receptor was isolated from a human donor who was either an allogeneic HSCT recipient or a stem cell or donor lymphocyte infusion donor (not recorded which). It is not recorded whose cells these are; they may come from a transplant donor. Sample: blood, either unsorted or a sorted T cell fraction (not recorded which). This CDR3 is CASSSRPGGAPGNTEAFF. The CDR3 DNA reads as TGTGCCAGCAGCTCTCGACCGGGGGGCGCCCCCGGGAACACTGAAGCTTTCTTT. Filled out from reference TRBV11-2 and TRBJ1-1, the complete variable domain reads EAGVAQSPRYKIIEKRQSVAFWCNPISGHATLYWYQQILGQGPKLLIQFQNNGVVDDSQLPKDRFSAERLKGVDSTLKIQPAKLEDSAVYLCASSSRPGGAPGNTEAFFGQGTRLTVV.